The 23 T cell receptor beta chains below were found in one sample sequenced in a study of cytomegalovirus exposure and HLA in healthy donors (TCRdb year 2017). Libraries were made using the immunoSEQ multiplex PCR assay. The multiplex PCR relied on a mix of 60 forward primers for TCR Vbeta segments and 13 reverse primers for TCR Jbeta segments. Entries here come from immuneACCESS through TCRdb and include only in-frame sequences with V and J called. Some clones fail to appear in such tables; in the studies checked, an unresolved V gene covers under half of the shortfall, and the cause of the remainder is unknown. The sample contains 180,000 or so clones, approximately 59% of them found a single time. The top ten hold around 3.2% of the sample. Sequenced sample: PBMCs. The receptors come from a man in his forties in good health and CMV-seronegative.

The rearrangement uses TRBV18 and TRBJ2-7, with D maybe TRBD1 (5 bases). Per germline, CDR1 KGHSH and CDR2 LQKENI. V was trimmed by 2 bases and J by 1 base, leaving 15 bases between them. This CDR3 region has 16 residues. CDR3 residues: CASSPSQRQGSYEQYF. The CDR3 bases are TGTGCCAGCTCACCATCCCAGCGCCAGGGATCCTACGAGCAGTACTTC.

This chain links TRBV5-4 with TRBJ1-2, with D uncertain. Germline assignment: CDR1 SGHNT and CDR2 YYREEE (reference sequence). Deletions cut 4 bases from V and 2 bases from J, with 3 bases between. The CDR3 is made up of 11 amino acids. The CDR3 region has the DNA TGTGCCAGCAGCCAAAACTATGGCTACACCTTC. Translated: CASSQNYGYTF. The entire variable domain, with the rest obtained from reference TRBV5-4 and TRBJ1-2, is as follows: ETGVTQSPTHLIKTRGQQVTLRCSSQSGHNTVSWYQQALGQGPQFIFQYYREEENGRGNFPPRFSGLQFPNYSSELNVNALELDDSALYLCASSQNYGYTFGSGTRLTVV.

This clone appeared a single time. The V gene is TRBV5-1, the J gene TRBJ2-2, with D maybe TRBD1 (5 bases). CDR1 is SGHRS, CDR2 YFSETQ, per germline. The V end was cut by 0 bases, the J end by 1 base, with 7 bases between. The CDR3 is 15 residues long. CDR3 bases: TGCGCCAGCAGCTTGGCTCAGGGGAACACCGGGGAGCTGTTTTTT. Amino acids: CASSLAQGNTGELFF.

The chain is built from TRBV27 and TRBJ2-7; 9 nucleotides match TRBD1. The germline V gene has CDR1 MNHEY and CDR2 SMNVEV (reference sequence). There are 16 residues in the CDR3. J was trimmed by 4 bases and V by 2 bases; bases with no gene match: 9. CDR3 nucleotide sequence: TGTGCCAGCAGTTTAGACCGGGACAGGGCATTGTACGAGCAGTACTTC. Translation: CASSLDRDRALYEQYF.

The CDR3 loop is CASSMSLAGGGDTQYF. Written as DNA, the CDR3 is TGTGCCAGTAGTATGTCGCTAGCGGGGGGGGGAGATACGCAGTATTTT. This chain uses TRBV19 with TRBJ2-3; 12 bases fit TRBD2. After removal of 3 bases from V and 5 bases from J, the junction contained 6 bases not matched to a gene. CDR3 length equals 16 residues. Germline CDR1 and CDR2: LNHDA and SQIVND (reference sequence).

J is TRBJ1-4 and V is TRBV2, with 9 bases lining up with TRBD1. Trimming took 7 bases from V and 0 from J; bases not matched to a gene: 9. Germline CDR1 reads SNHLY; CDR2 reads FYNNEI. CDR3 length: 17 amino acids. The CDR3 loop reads CASKRDRVPPTNEKLFF. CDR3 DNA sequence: TGTGCCAGCAAAAGGGACAGGGTTCCCCCAACTAATGAAAAACTGTTTTTT.

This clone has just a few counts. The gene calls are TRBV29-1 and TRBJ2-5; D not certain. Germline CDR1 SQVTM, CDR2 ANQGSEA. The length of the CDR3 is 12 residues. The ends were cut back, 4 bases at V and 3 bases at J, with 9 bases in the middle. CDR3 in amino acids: CSVGYPKETQYF. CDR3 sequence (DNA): TGCAGCGTTGGCTACCCCAAAGAGACCCAGTACTTC. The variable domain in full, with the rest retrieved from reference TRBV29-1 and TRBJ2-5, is SAVISQKPSRDICQRGTSLTIQCQVDSQVTMMFWYRQQPGQSLTLIATANQGSEATYESGFVIDKFPISRPNLTFSTLTVSNMSPEDSSIYLCSVGYPKETQYFGPGTRLLVL.

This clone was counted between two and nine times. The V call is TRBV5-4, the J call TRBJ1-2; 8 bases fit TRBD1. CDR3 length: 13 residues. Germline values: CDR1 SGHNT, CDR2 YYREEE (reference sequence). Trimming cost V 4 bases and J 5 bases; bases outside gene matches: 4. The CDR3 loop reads CASSGRTGYGYTF. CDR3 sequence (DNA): TGTGCCAGCAGCGGCCGGACAGGGTATGGCTACACCTTC. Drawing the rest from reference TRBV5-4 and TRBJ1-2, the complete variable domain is ETGVTQSPTHLIKTRGQQVTLRCSSQSGHNTVSWYQQALGQGPQFIFQYYREEENGRGNFPPRFSGLQFPNYSSELNVNALELDDSALYLCASSGRTGYGYTFGSGTRLTVV.

The CDR3 nucleotides read TGTGCCAGCAGCGTAGCTCCAGGCTCCTATAATTCACCCCTCCACTTT. It is translated as CASSVAPGSYNSPLHF. This chain uses TRBV9 with TRBJ1-6; D remains ambiguous. The CDR3 has 16 amino acids. From germline, CDR1 is SGDLS and CDR2 YYNGEE. Trimming took 0 bases from V and 0 from J, leaving 7 bases between them.

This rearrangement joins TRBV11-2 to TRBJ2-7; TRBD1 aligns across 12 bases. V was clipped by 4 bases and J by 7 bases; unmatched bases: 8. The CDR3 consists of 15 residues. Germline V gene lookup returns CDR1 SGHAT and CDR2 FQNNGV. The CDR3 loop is CASSSSGQGAGEQYF. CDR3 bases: TGTGCCAGCAGCTCATCGGGACAGGGGGCGGGGGAGCAGTACTTC.

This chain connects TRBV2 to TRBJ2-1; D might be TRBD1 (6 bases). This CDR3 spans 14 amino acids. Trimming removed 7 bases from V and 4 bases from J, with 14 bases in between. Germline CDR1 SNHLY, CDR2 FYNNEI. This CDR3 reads CASTVEGGYNEQFF. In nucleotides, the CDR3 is TGTGCCAGCACAGTGGAAGGGGGTTACAATGAGCAGTTCTTC.

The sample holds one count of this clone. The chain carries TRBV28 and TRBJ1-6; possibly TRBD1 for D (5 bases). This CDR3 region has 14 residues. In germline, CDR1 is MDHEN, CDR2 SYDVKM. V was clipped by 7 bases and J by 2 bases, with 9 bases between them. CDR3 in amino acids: CASTGFTYNSPLHF. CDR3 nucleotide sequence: TGTGCCAGCACAGGGTTTACCTATAATTCACCCCTCCACTTT.

The CDR3 reads CASSDGRGKSQPQHF. DNA of the CDR3: TGTGCCAGCAGTGATGGCAGGGGGAAGAGTCAGCCCCAGCATTTT. The chain couples TRBV6-1 to TRBJ1-5, with 7 bases lining up with TRBD1. Germline CDR1 is MNHNS and CDR2 is SASEGT. J was trimmed by 6 bases and V by 3 bases; bases with no gene match: 8. This CDR3 has 15 amino acids.

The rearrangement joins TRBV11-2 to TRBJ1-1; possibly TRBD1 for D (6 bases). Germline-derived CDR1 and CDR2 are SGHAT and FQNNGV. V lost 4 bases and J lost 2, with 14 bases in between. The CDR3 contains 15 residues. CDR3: CASSSLTGSNTEAFF. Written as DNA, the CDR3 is TGTGCCAGCAGCTCACTCACAGGGAGTAACACTGAAGCTTTCTTT.

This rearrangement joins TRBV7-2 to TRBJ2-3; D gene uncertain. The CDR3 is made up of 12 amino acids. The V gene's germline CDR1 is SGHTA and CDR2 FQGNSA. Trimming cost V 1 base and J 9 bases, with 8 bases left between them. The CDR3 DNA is TGTGCCAGCAGCTTAGGTCTGAGGACGCAGTATTTT. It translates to CASSLGLRTQYF.

The CDR3 sequence is CASSDRGLWDNEQFF. Here the CDR3 DNA reads TGTGCCAGCAGCGACAGGGGGTTATGGGACAATGAGCAGTTCTTC. The chain uses TRBV7-2 and TRBJ2-1; 9 nucleotides match TRBD1. V trimming: 5 bases; J trimming: 5 bases; junction bases outside the gene matches: 7. This CDR3 is 15 amino acids long. Germline V gene lookup returns CDR1 SGHTA and CDR2 FQGNSA.

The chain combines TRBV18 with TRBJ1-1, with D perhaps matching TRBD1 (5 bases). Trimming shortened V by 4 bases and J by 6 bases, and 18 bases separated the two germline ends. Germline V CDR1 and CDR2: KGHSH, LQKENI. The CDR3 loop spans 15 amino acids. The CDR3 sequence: CASSLSFWGEAEAFF. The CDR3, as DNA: TGTGCCAGCTCACTCTCATTTTGGGGGGAGGCTGAAGCTTTCTTT.

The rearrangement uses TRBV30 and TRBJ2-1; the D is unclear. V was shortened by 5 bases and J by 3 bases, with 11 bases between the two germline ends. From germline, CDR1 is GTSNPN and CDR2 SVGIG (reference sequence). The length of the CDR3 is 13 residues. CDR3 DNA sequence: TGTGCCTGGGGTCTCAGCGACTACAATGAGCAGTTCTTC. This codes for CAWGLSDYNEQFF.

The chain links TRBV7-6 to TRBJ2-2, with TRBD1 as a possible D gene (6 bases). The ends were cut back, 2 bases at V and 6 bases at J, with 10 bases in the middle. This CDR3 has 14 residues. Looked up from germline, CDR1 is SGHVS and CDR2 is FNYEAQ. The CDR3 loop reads CASSLLRGAGELFF. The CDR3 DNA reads TGTGCCAGCAGCTTACTCAGGGGAGCCGGGGAGCTGTTTTTT.

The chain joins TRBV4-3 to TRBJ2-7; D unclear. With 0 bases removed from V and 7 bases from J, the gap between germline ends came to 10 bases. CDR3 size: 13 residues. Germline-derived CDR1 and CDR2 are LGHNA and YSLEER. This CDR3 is CASSQDYADEQYF. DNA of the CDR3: TGCGCCAGCAGCCAAGACTATGCTGATGAGCAGTACTTC.

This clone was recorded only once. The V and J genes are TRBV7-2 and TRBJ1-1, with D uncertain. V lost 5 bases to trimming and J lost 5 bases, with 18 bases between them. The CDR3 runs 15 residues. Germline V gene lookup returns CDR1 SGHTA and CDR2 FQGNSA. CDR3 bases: TGTGCCAGCAGCCCTAGCTCGATCAGAAAGACTGAAGCTTTCTTT. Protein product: CASSPSSIRKTEAFF.

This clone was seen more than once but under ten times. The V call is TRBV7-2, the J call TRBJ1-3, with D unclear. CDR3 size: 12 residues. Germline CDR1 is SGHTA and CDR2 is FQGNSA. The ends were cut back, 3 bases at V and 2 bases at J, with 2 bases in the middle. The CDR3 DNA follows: TGTGCCAGCAGCTTTACTGGAAACACCATATATTTT. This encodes CASSFTGNTIYF.

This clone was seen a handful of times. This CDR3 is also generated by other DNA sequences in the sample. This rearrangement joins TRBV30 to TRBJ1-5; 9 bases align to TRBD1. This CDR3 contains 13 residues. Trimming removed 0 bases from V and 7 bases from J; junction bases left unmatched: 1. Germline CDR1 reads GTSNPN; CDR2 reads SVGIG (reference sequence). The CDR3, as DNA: TGTGCCTGGAGTGTACAGGGGGCACAGCCCCAGCATTTT. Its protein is CAWSVQGAQPQHF.